This TCR beta chain was profiled in a study of blood T cell repertoires in COVID-19. Across the whole study: Samples came from the United States, Italy and Spain, spanning acute and convalescent COVID-19. The analysed material was cDNA or gDNA that came from T cells, B-cell-depleted T cells, or PBMCs.

This CDR3 is 14 amino acids long. Per germline, CDR1 MNHEY and CDR2 SMNVEV (reference sequence). The germline V and J ends were trimmed by 4 bases and 6 bases, with 15 bases remaining between them. Study processing details: Amplification of reference gene primers was used by the study to estimate nucleated cell counts. Profiling relied on immunoSEQ multiplex PCR, and the TCRdb table lists in-frame clones only, not all of them. Clonal size and the V and J genes are those of that table, whereas D and trimming came from the DNA. The data show 250,000 to 350,000 clones, about nine tenths seen once. The V and J genes are TRBV27 and TRBJ1-2; D is undetermined. The TCR comes from a woman in her fifties or sixties who had recovered from COVID-19. Sequencing used peripheral blood. The CDR3 sequence is CASSSRTASDGYTF. DNA for the CDR3: TGTGCCAGCAGTTCGCGGACTGCCTCAGATGGCTACACCTTC.